The TCR beta chain described here comes from a study of blood T cell repertoires in COVID-19. This clone was detected a few times. V was clipped by 3 bases and J by 4 bases, with 7 bases between them. The CDR3 totals 13 residues. CDR1 is MGHRA, CDR2 YSYEKL, per germline. Using immunoSEQ multiplex PCR, the repertoire was profiled, and TCRdb retains in-frame clones only, with some absent. This table holds approximately 310,000 clones, approximately 89% found once. The sequence was collected from a woman between 45 and 65 years old who had recovered from COVID-19. The sequencing sample was made of peripheral blood. This chain joins TRBV4-1 and TRBJ1-5; D gene uncertain. The DNA of the CDR3 is TGCGCCAGCAGCCATGGCCTTAATCAGCCCCAGCATTTT. Amino acids: CASSHGLNQPQHF.